This TCR beta chain was recorded in a study of T-cell reconstitution after alpha-beta-depleted transplantation in children. Notes on the study in general: Reportedly, roughly two months post-transplant, alpha-beta T cells arose from several hundred expanded graft clones. T-cell numbers and diversity, one year after transplant, stemmed largely from T cells that were newly produced.

Unique molecular identifiers featured in how the TCRbeta library was prepared. Using its own MiXCR run on the PCR reads, TCRdb lists one record per CDR3 protein. Counted here are 550,000 to 800,000 distinct CDR3 sequences, around 14% occurring once; the ten biggest clones make up 0.79%. Many counts were recorded for this clonotype. Antigen specificity is unknown. Germline-derived CDR1 and CDR2 are SGHRS and YFSETQ. J lost 1 base, V lost 7 bases, and 5 bases had no gene match. The CDR3 spans 13 residues. Sample: PBMCs, taken before TCRalphabeta/CD19-depleted stem cell transplant. This sequence was found in a girl aged 2 to 9 with congenital amegakaryocytic thrombocytopenia, due to receive a stem cell transplant. The J gene is TRBJ2-7, the V gene TRBV5-1, with 7 bases lining up with TRBD1. The CDR3 region has the DNA TGCGCCAGCGCCCGGGACAGATCCTACGAGCAGTACTTC. It encodes CASARDRSYEQYF.